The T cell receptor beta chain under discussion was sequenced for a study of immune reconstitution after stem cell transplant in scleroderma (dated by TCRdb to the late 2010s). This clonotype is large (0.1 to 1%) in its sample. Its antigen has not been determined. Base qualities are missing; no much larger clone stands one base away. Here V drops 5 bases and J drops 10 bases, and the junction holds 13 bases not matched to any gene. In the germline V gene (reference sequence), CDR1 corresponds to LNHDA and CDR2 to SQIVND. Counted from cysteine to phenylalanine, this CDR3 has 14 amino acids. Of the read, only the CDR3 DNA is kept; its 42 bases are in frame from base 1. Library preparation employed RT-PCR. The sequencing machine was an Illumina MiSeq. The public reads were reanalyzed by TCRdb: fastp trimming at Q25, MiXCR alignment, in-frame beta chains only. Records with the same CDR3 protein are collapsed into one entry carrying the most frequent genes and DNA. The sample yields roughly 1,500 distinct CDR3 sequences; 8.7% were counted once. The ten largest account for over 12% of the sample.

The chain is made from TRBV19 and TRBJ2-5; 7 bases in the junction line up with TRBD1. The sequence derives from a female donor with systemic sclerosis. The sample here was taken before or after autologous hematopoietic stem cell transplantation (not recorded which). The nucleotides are TGTGCCAGTAGTGCCCTGGAGGTCCAGGGGGACCAGTACTTC. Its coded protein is CASSALEVQGDQYF.